Listed here is a single TCR beta chain. The sample originates from a study of cytomegalovirus exposure and HLA in healthy donors. PCR used 60 Vbeta primers and 13 Jbeta primers. The data were produced by immunoSEQ multiplex PCR, yet TCRdb's version contains in-frame clones alone and is incomplete. The sample table includes around 150,000 clones. The CDR3 consists of 14 residues. The germline CDR1 and CDR2 sequences are SGHRS and YFSETQ. J was trimmed by 8 bases and V by 2 bases; bases with no gene match: 9. Material for sequencing was PBMCs. This clonotype was sampled from a woman aged 55-75 years in good health and CMV-seronegative. V and J are TRBV5-1 and TRBJ1-2, with 7 bases matching TRBD1. The CDR3 is CASSFEGGAEGYTF. The DNA for the CDR3 is TGCGCCAGCAGCTTCGAAGGGGGCGCGGAAGGCTACACCTTC.